This T cell receptor beta chain was retrieved from a study of CD8 T cells in ankylosing spondylitis. Study-level results: From matched ankylosing spondylitis synovial fluid, disease-linked clones were reportedly recovered at significantly enriched levels. Seven to nine highly homologous variants made up a TCR beta motif, and this motif appeared characteristic of ankylosing spondylitis blood. Previous work reported some of these motif variants in the synovial fluid and blood of reactive arthritis.

Trimming took 5 bases from V and 12 from J, leaving 23 bases between them. CDR3 size: 15 residues. The germline gives CDR1 SGHTA, CDR2 FQGTGA. This clonotype has more than one count but fewer than ten. Its specificity is not known. In making TCR beta libraries, quantitative 5'-RACE with molecular barcodes was used. TCRdb redid the calling of the 5' RACE reads with MiXCR, one entry per CDR3 protein. The sample carries fewer than 450,000 distinct CDR3 sequences, over 15% recorded once. The genes are TRBV7-3 and TRBJ2-1, with unresolved D. The source of this sequence is a male donor with ankylosing spondylitis. Sequenced: blood, either unsorted or a sorted T cell fraction (not recorded which). The CDR3 spells CASSPGASSLSGQFF. In DNA, the CDR3 is TGTGCCAGCAGCCCGGGCGCTAGTTCCCTATCAGGGCAGTTCTTC.